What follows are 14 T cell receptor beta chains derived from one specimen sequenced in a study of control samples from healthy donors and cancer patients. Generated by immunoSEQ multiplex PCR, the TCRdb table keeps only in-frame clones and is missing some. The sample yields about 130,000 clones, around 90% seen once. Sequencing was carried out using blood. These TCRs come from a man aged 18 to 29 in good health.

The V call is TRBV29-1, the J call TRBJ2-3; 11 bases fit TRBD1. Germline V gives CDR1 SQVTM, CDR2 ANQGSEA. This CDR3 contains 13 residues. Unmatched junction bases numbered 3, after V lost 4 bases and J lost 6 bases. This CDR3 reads CSVGTGGADTQYF. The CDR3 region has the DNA TGCAGCGTTGGGACAGGGGGCGCGGATACGCAGTATTTT.

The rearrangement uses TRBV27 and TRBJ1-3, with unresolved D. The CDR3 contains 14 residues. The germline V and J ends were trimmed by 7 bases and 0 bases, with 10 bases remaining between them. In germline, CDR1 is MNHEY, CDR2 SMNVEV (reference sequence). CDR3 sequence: CASKLWGSGNTIYF. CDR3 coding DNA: TGTGCCAGCAAATTGTGGGGCTCTGGAAACACCATATATTTT.

The CDR3 reads CASSLPGTTGRGTDTQYF. DNA of the CDR3: TGTGCCAGCAGCCTCCCTGGGACTACCGGAAGGGGCACAGATACGCAGTATTTT. The V gene is TRBV5-4, the J gene TRBJ2-3; 7 nucleotides agree with TRBD2. The germline V gene has CDR1 SGHNT and CDR2 YYREEE (reference sequence). The CDR3 consists of 18 residues. V dropped 4 bases and J dropped 1; count of bases not matched to a gene: 15. Full variable domain (rest looked up from reference TRBV5-4 and TRBJ2-3): ETGVTQSPTHLIKTRGQQVTLRCSSQSGHNTVSWYQQALGQGPQFIFQYYREEENGRGNFPPRFSGLQFPNYSSELNVNALELDDSALYLCASSLPGTTGRGTDTQYFGPGTRLTVL.

This CDR3 reads CASSLVWVNTEAFF. CDR3 sequence (DNA): TGTGCCAGCAGCTTAGTCTGGGTGAACACTGAAGCTTTCTTT. The J gene is TRBJ1-1, the V gene TRBV7-2; D gene uncertain. This CDR3 is 14 amino acids long. CDR1 and CDR2 (germline): SGHTA, FQGNSA. V was clipped by 1 base and J by 0 bases, with 6 bases between them.

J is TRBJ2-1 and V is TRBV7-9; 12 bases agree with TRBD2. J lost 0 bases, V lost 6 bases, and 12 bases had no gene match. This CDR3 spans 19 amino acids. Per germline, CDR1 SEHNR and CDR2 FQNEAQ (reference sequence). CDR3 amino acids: CASSPRTSGTQSSYNEQFF. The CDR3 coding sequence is TGTGCCAGCAGTCCCCGGACTAGCGGGACCCAAAGCTCCTACAATGAGCAGTTCTTC.

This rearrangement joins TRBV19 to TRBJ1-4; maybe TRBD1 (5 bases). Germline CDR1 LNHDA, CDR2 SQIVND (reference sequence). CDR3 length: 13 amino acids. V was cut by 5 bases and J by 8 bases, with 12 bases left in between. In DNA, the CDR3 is TGTGCCAGTAGTCCGGCCTGGGGCGAAAAACTGTTTTTT. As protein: CASSPAWGEKLFF.

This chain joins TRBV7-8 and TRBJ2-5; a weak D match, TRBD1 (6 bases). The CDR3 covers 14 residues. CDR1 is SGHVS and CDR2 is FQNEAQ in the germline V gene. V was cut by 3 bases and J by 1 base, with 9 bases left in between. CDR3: CASSLGHFQETQYF. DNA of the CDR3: TGTGCCAGCAGCTTGGGACACTTCCAAGAGACCCAGTACTTC.

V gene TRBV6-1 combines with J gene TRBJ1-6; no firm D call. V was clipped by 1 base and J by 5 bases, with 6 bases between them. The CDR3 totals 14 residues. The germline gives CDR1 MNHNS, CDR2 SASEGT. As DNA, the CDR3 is TGTGCCAGCAGTGAAGTATATAATAATTCACCCCTCCACTTT. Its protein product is CASSEVYNNSPLHF.

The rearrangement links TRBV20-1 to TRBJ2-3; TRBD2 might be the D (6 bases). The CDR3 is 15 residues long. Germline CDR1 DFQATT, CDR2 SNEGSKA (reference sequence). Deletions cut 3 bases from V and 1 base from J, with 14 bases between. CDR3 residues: CSASDQGLGTDTQYF. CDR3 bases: TGCAGTGCTAGTGACCAGGGACTCGGCACAGATACGCAGTATTTT.

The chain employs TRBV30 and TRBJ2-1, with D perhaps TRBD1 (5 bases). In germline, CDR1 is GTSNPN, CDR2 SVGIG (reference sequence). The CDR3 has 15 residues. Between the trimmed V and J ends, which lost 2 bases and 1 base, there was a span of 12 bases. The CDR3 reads CAWSLGRGSYNEQFF. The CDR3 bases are TGTGCCTGGAGTTTGGGGCGTGGTTCCTACAATGAGCAGTTCTTC.

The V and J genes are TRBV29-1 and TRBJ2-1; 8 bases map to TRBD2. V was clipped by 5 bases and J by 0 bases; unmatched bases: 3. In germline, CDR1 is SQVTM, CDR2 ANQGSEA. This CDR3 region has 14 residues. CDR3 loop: CSVFSGTSYNEQFF. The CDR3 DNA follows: TGCAGCGTTTTTAGCGGGACCTCCTACAATGAGCAGTTCTTC.

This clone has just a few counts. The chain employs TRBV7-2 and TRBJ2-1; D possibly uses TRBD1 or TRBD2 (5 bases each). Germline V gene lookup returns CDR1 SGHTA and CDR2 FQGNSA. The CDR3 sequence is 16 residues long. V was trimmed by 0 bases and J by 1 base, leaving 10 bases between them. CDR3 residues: CASSLARDVSYNEQFF. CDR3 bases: TGTGCCAGCAGCTTAGCTAGGGACGTTTCCTACAATGAGCAGTTCTTC.

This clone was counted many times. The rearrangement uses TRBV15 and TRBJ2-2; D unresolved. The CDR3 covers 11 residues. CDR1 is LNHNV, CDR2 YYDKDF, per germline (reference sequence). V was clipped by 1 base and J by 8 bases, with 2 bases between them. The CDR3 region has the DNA TGTGCCACCAGCAGAGGGGGGGAGCTGTTTTTT. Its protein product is CATSRGGELFF. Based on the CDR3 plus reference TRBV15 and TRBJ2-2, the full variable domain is DAMVIQNPRYQVTQFGKPVTLSCSQTLNHNVMYWYQQKSSQAPKLLFHYYDKDFNNEADTPDNFQSRRPNTSFCFLDIRSPGLGDTAMYLCATSRGGELFFGEGSRLTVL.

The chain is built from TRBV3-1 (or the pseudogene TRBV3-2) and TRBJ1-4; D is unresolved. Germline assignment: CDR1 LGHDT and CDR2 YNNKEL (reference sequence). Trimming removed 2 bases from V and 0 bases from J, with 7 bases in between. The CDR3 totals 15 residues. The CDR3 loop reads CASSQSRSTNEKLFF. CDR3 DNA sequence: TGTGCCAGCAGCCAATCACGATCAACTAATGAAAAACTGTTTTTT.